The entry below describes one T cell receptor (beta chain). The antigen is undetermined. This sample is part of a study of blood T cells in healthy people across ages. V was trimmed by 4 bases and J by 1 base, leaving 14 bases between them. Germline CDR1 and CDR2: SGDLS and YYNGEE. This CDR3 region has 15 residues. Study-level findings and limits: Both naive CD4+ cell counts and diversity were greater in long-lived donors than in aged donors. Observed TCR beta diversity per million T cells went down as age went up. This fall followed a roughly linear course with age. In these data, TCR beta diversity tracked strongly with naive T cell percentage.

Researchers isolated at least 7 million PBMCs per sample. It was with a sample-barcoded 5' primer and a J-beta primer mix that a second PCR of about 7 to 12 cycles was run. TCRdb passed the 5' RACE reads through MiXCR, listing each CDR3 protein once. This sample has 2 million or so distinct CDR3 sequences, with about 50% found just once. This chain joins TRBV9 and TRBJ2-5, with D tentatively TRBD1 (6 bases). The sequencing input was blood. The TCR comes from a woman between 35 and 50 years old in good health. CDR3 DNA: TGTGCCAGCAGCCCGCGATGGACAGTCCAAGAGACCCAGTACTTC. The encoded protein is CASSPRWTVQETQYF.